A single T cell receptor beta chain is shown here with its context. The sample originates from a study of blood T cell repertoires in COVID-19. The CDR3 length is 12 residues. The germline V gene encodes CDR1 MDHEN and CDR2 SYDVKM. V was pared by 2 bases and J by 6 bases, with 7 bases between. TCRdb keeps only in-frame clones here, not all; method: immunoSEQ multiplex PCR. The sample includes under 200,000 clones, 85% to 90% seen only once; the top ten take about 6.3%. Sequencing was carried out using peripheral blood. V usage is TRBV28 and J usage is TRBJ1-2; the D is unclear. This TCR came from a man between 35 and 55 years old with active or convalescent COVID-19. The CDR3 nucleotides read TGTGCCAGCAGTTTACGGGGAGATGGCTACACCTTC. It encodes CASSLRGDGYTF.